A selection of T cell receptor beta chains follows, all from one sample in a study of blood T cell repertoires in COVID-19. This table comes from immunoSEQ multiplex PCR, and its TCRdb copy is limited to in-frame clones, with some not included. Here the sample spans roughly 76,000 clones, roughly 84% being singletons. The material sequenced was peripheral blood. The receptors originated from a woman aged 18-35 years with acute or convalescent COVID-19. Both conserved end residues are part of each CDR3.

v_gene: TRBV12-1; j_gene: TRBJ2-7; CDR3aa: CASSFRSGHSYEQYF
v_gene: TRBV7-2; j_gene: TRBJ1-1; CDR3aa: CASSLGWVNTEAFF
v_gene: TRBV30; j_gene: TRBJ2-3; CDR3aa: CAWARTGNTDTQYF
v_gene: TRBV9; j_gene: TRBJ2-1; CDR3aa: CASSVVASGRYNEQFF
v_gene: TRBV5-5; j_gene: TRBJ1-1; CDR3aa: CASSPSGKPEAFF
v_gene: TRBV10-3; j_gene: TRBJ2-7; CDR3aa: CAISETSNSYEQYF
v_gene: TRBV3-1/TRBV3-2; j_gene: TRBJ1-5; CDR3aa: CASSLGQLDQPQHF
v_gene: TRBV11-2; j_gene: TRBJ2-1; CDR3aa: CAGAGSSYNEQFF
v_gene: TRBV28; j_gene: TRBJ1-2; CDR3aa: CASSPVGGVNGYTF
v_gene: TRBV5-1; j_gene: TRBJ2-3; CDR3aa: CASSLRETGAKDTQYF
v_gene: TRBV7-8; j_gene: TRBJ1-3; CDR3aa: CASSSGLLSGNTIYF
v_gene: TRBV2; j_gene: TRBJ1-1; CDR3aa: CASKEGGTEAFF
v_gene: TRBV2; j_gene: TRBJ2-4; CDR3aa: CASSEVVGSKNIQYF
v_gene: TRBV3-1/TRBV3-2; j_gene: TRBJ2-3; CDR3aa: CASSLRTSGGADTQYF
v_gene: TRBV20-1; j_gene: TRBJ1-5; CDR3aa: CSAAYDQPQHF
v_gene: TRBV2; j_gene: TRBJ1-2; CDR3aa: CASTRQGADGYTF
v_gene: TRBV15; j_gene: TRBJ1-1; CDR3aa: CATARGRGNEAFF
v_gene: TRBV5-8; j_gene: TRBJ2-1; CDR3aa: CASSLGGRGSLGNEQFF
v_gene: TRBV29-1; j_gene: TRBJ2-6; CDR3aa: CSVSVPSGANVLTF
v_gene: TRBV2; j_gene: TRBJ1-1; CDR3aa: CASSSRTSTEAFF
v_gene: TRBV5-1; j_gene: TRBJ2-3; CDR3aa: CASSLVGTSGGDTQYF
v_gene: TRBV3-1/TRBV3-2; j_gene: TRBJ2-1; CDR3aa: CASSQDHWREVYNEQFF
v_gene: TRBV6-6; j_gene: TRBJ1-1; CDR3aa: CASSQNRDTEAFF
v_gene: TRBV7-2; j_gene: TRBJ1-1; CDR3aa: CASSGGHWNTEAFF
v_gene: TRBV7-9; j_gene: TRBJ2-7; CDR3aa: CASSPPERGIHYEQYF
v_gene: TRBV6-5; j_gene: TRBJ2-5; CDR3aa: CASSVGTSKETQYF
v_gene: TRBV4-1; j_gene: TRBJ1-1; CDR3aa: CASSRQQGSTEAFF
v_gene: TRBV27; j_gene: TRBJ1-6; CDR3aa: CASSFSHVAPLHF
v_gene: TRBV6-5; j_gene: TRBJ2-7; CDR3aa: CASSYGQGVYEQYF
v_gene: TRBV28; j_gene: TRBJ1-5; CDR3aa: CASRRHTGGSNQPQHF
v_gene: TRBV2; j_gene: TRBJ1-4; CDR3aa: CASSLRPGDVNEKLFF
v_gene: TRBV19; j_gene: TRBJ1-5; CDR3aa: CASSHFTQPQHF
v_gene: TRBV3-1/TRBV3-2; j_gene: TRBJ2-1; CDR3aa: CASSRQGGLYNEQFF
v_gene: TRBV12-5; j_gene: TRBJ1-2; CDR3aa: CASGWSRTEPNYGYTF
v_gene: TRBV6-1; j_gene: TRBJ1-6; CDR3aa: CASSEYRPHNSPLHF
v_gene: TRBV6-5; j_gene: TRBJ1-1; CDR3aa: CASREWTGTNTEAFF
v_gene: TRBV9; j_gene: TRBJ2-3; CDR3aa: CASSVYERGGTDTQYF
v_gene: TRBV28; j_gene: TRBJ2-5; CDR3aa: CASSLQASRETQYF
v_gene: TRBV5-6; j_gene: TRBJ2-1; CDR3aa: CASSQSDEQFF
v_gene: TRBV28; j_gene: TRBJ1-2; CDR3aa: CASRVSGQNYGYTF
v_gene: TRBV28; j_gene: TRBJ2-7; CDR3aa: CASSSYRTGYEQYF
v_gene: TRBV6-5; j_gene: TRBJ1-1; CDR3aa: CASSYSSERTEAFF
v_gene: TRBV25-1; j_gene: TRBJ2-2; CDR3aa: CASSESGGELFF
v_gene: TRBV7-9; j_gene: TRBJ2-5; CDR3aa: CASSITWTGEAETQYF
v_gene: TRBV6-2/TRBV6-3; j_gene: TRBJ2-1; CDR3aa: CASSYDRTASSGISYNEQFF
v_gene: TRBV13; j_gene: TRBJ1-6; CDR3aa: CASSSGTGNSPLHF
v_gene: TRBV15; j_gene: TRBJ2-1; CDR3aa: CATSSRLAGTYNEQFF
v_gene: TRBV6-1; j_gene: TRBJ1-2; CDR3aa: CASSEVVWTGPLYGYTF
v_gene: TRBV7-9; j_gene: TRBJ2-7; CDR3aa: CASSPPGSYEQYF
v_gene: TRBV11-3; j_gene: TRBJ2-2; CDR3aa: CASSPGGAGYGELFF
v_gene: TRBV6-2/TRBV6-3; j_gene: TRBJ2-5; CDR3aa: CASSRRGQTNQETQYF
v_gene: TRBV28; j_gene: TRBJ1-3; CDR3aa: CASSSTGASGNTIYF
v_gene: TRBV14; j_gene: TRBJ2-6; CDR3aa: CASSLDLTGANVLTF
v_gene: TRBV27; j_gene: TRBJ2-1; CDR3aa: CASSQPGLAGYNEQFF
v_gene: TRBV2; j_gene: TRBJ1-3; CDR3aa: CASSPGTGPSGNTIYF